This passage covers 4 T cell receptor beta chains from one sample sequenced in a study of human T cells and chemical hapten exposure. Time point given: patch test 1, 2 weeks after DPC sensitization. The treatment was: therapeutic diphenylcyclopropenone sensitization with weekly scalp DPC. One entry per CDR3 protein results from TCRdb running MiXCR on the RACE reads. This repertoire shows nearly 80,000 distinct CDR3 sequences, around 10% found once; its top ten account for more than 1.1%. The sample here was whole blood, taken in connection with sensitization to the hapten diphenylcyclopropenone (DPC). These receptor sequences come from a woman in her forties or fifties with alopecia areata. Some clones in this sample may be carry-over from other donors' samples.

The rearrangement joins TRBV7-2 to TRBJ2-1; 13 bases agree with TRBD2. V lost 0 bases to trimming and J lost 4 bases; unmatched junction nucleotides: 3. The CDR3 is made up of 17 amino acids. CDR1 is SGHTA and CDR2 is FQGNSA in the germline V gene. The CDR3 loop is CASSLATTSGRYNEQFF. The CDR3 DNA is TGTGCCAGCAGCTTAGCGACGACTAGCGGGAGGTACAATGAGCAGTTCTTC.

This clonotype was observed many times. This sequence joins TRBV24-1 and TRBJ2-1; 14 nucleotides agree with TRBD2. The CDR3 is made up of 15 amino acids. Trimming cost V 7 bases and J 9 bases; bases outside gene matches: 7. CDR1 KGHDR and CDR2 SFDVKD come from the germline V gene. Here the CDR3 DNA reads TGTGCCACCAGGGGGACTAGCGGGAGCGGGAGTGAGCAGTTCTTC. It codes for CATRGTSGSGSEQFF.

This chain links TRBV12-3 or TRBV12-4 with TRBJ2-2; D is undetermined. The CDR3 has 14 residues. V shed 3 bases and J shed 4 bases, with 9 bases lying between them. CDR3 DNA sequence: TGTGCCAGCAGTTTGGACGGGCCCACCGGGGAGCTGTTTTTT. Protein product: CASSLDGPTGELFF.

The chain couples TRBV24-1 to TRBJ2-1, with TRBD2 matching over 8 bases. The J segment lost 8 bases and the V segment lost 9 bases, leaving 14 bases of the junction unmatched. Per germline, CDR1 KGHDR and CDR2 SFDVKD. The CDR3 is made up of 15 amino acids. The CDR3 DNA reads TGTGCCACCCATAGCGGGAATTATGATATGGATGAGCAGTTCTTC. Protein product: CATHSGNYDMDEQFF.